This is a list of T cell receptor beta chains from one sample in a study of blood T cell repertoires in COVID-19. Profiled with immunoSEQ multiplex PCR; TCRdb holds only in-frame clones, not every one. This sample has some 250,000 clones, with 86% found just once. The source material was PBMCs or T cells enriched from blood (not recorded which). These receptors all stem from a man aged 18 to 30 who had recovered from COVID-19. Each CDR3 is given with its conserved first and last residue. The D gene is left open where the match is weak. Expanded clones get a size class; other rows say once, few or many, or leave the size out.

j_call d_call v_call clone_size cdr3_aa cdr3_nt
TRBJ1-4 TRBD1 TRBV2 NA CASVRQGGDEKLFF TGTGCCAGCGTGAGACAGGGGGGCGATGAAAAACTGTTTTTT
TRBJ1-3 TRBD1 TRBV6-6 NA CASSRIRQGYYSGNTIYF TGTGCCAGCAGTCGCATCAGACAGGGATACTACTCTGGAAACACCATATATTTT
TRBJ2-1 TRBD1 TRBV5-8 NA CASSWVAGQGGEQFF TGTGCCAGCAGCTGGGTGGCGGGACAGGGAGGTGAGCAGTTCTTC
TRBJ2-7 TRBD2 TRBV5-1 few CASSSRTSGHSYEQYF TGCGCCAGCAGCTCCCGGACTAGCGGACACTCCTACGAGCAGTACTTC
TRBJ2-3 NA TRBV19 NA CASSRWGRASTDTQYF TGTGCCAGTAGTCGCTGGGGGCGTGCTAGCACAGATACGCAGTATTTT
TRBJ1-2 NA TRBV28 NA CASSIGTTYGYTF TGTGCCAGCAGTATTGGGACAACCTATGGCTACACCTTC
TRBJ2-3 NA TRBV1 NA CTSSPGLTSSGTDTQYF TGCACCAGCAGCCCGGGACTAACTTCCTCTGGCACAGATACGCAGTATTTT
TRBJ2-3 NA TRBV4-1 NA CASSQDPGGTDTQYF TGCGCCAGCAGCCAAGATCCCGGGGGCACAGATACGCAGTATTTT
TRBJ2-7 NA TRBV5-1 NA CASSLAGGSYYEQYF TGCGCCAGCAGCTTGGCCGGGGGAAGTTACTACGAGCAGTACTTC
TRBJ2-3 TRBD2 TRBV11-2 NA CASSVLAGADTQYF TGTGCCAGCAGCGTACTAGCGGGAGCAGATACGCAGTATTTT
TRBJ1-1 NA TRBV7-9 NA CAVQSGGAFF TGTGCCGTCCAGTCAGGTGGAGCTTTCTTT
TRBJ1-1 TRBD1 TRBV5-6 NA CASSLVATGGLGAFF TGTGCCAGCAGCTTGGTCGCGACAGGGGGCCTAGGAGCTTTCTTT
TRBJ2-7 TRBD2 TRBV4-1 NA CASSQPGLAAYEQYF TGCGCCAGCAGCCAACCGGGACTAGCGGCTTACGAGCAGTACTTC
TRBJ1-1 TRBD1 TRBV11-2 NA CASSLGQGSTEAFF TGTGCCAGCAGCTTAGGACAGGGGTCCACTGAAGCTTTCTTT
TRBJ2-7 TRBD2 TRBV4-2 NA CASSQGWTSGYEQYF TGTGCCAGCAGCCAGGGGTGGACTAGCGGCTACGAGCAGTACTTC
TRBJ1-3 TRBD1 TRBV19 NA CASKQTTGGHGNTIYF TGTGCCAGCAAACAAACGACAGGGGGGCATGGAAACACCATATATTTT
TRBJ2-7 TRBD2 TRBV19 NA CASSIGTSLTYEQYF TGTGCCAGTAGTATAGGGACTAGCTTGACCTACGAGCAGTACTTC
TRBJ2-5 NA TRBV13 NA CASSFPGDQETQYF TGTGCCAGCAGCTTCCCCGGAGACCAAGAGACCCAGTACTTC
TRBJ2-1 TRBD1 TRBV30 NA CAWEGQGASEQFF TGTGCCTGGGAGGGACAGGGGGCGAGTGAGCAGTTCTTC
TRBJ1-2 TRBD1 TRBV5-5 NA CASSAGQGVGYTF TGTGCCAGCAGCGCCGGACAGGGTGTAGGCTACACCTTC
TRBJ1-5 NA TRBV5-6 few CASSLGRGPSQPQHF TGTGCCAGCAGCTTGGGGCGGGGGCCCAGCCAGCCCCAGCATTTT
TRBJ2-5 TRBD1 TRBV5-1 NA CASSLATTGGAETQYF TGCGCCAGCAGCTTGGCTACGACAGGGGGCGCGGAGACCCAGTACTTC
TRBJ1-2 TRBD1 TRBV30 NA CAWSRGGVGGGYTF TGTGCCTGGAGTAGAGGGGGCGTTGGGGGTGGCTACACCTTC
TRBJ1-2 NA TRBV10-3 NA CAISPDEASYGYTF TGTGCCATCAGTCCCGATGAAGCCTCATATGGCTACACCTTC
TRBJ1-5 NA TRBV7-8 NA CASSSVPGGQPQHF TGTGCCAGCAGCTCAGTACCGGGGGGTCAGCCCCAGCATTTT
TRBJ1-1 TRBD1 TRBV6-5 many CASSYLGTENTEAFF TGTGCCAGCAGCTACTTGGGGACAGAGAACACTGAAGCTTTCTTT
TRBJ2-1 TRBD2 TRBV9 NA CASSVDPIAGADEQFF TGTGCCAGCAGCGTAGACCCAATAGCGGGAGCGGATGAGCAGTTCTTC
TRBJ2-7 NA TRBV4-1 NA CASSQGLTGYEQYF TGCGCCAGCAGCCAAGGATTAACGGGGTACGAGCAGTACTTC
TRBJ2-2 NA TRBV10-2 NA CASSTGGRELFF TGCGCCAGCTCTACTGGGGGCCGGGAGCTGTTTTTT
TRBJ1-1 NA TRBV5-6 NA CASSLVRGMNTEAFF TGTGCCAGCAGCTTGGTGCGGGGGATGAACACTGAAGCTTTCTTT
TRBJ2-1 TRBD2 TRBV9 NA CASSPREGSGVYNEQFF TGTGCCAGCAGCCCTCGGGAGGGTAGCGGAGTTTACAATGAGCAGTTCTTC
TRBJ2-5 NA TRBV12-3/TRBV12-4 many CASSLAGLETQYF TGTGCCAGCAGTTTAGCGGGGCTAGAGACCCAGTACTTC
TRBJ1-2 TRBD1 TRBV4-1 NA CASSQDPRDRAGYTF TGCGCCAGCAGCCAAGATCCCCGGGACAGGGCCGGCTACACCTTC
TRBJ2-1 TRBD2 TRBV7-2 NA CASSFGGGASWNEQFF TGTGCCAGCAGCTTCGGCGGGGGGGCTTCTTGGAATGAGCAGTTCTTC
TRBJ1-5 TRBD1 TRBV27 NA CASSERGLGNQPQHF TGTGCCAGCAGCGAGAGGGGGCTCGGCAATCAGCCCCAGCATTTT
TRBJ1-1 NA TRBV6-2/TRBV6-3 NA CASSYSNARLNTEAFF TGTGCCAGCAGTTACTCGAACGCCAGGCTGAACACTGAAGCTTTCTTT
TRBJ1-6 NA TRBV3-1/TRBV3-2 NA CASSQVENSPLHF TGTGCCAGCAGCCAAGTCGAGAATTCACCCCTCCACTTT
TRBJ1-1 TRBD1 TRBV25-1 NA CASSETWTGRTEAFF TGTGCCAGCAGTGAAACATGGACAGGGAGAACTGAAGCTTTCTTT
TRBJ1-1 NA TRBV14 NA CASSRGLSEAFF TGTGCCAGCAGCCGAGGACTGAGTGAAGCTTTCTTT
TRBJ2-7 NA TRBV6-5 NA CASSYSDPSRSWEQYF TGTGCCAGCAGTTACTCGGACCCTAGCCGATCCTGGGAGCAGTACTTC
TRBJ2-3 TRBD2 TRBV3-1/TRBV3-2 NA CASRKSGLAGGPGGIDTQYF TGTGCCAGCAGGAAATCGGGACTAGCGGGAGGGCCAGGGGGGATTGATACGCAGTATTTT
TRBJ1-2 TRBD1 TRBV5-4 NA CASSLTGADYGYTF TGTGCCAGCAGCTTGACAGGGGCTGACTATGGCTACACCTTC
TRBJ1-1 TRBD1 TRBV7-9 NA CASSLYTGGMNTEAFF TGTGCCAGCAGCTTATATACAGGGGGAATGAACACTGAAGCTTTCTTT
TRBJ1-6 TRBD1 TRBV3-1/TRBV3-2 NA CASSQGTGGQSPLHF TGTGCCAGCAGCCAAGGGACAGGGGGTCAATCACCCCTCCACTTT
TRBJ1-5 NA TRBV19 NA CASSIPPGRASNQPQHF TGTGCCAGTAGTATCCCCCCGGGGAGGGCTAGCAATCAGCCCCAGCATTTT